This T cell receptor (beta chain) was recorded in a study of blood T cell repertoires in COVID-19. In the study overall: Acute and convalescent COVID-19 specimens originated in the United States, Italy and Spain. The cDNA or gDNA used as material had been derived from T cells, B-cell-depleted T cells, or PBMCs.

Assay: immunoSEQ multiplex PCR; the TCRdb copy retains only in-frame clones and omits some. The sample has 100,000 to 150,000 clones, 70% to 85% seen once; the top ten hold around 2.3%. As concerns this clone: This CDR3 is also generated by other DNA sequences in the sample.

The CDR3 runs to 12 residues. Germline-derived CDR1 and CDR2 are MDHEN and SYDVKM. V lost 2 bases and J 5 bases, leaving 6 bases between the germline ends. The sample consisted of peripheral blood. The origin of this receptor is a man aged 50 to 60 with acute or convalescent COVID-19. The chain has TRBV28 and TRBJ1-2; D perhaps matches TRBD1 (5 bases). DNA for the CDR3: TGTGCCAGCAGTTTAGGGGGGTATGGCTACACCTTC. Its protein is CASSLGGYGYTF.